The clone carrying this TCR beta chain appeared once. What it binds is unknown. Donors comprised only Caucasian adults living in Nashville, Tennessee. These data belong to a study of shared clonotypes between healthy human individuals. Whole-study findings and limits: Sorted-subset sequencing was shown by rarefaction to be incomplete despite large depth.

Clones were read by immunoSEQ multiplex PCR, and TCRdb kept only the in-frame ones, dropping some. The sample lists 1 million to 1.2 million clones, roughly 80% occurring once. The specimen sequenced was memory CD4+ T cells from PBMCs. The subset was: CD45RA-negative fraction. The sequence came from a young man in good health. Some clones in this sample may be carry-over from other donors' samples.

CDR3 loop: CASSTLSWTSDEQYF. CDR3 nucleotide sequence: TGCGCCAGCAGCACTCTAAGTTGGACTAGCGACGAGCAGTACTTC. This chain uses TRBV5-1 with TRBJ2-7; the match to TRBD2 covers 9 bases. The V and J ends lost 4 bases and 5 bases, in that order; junction bases with no gene match: 10. The CDR3 is 15 residues long. CDR1 SGHRS and CDR2 YFSETQ come from the germline V gene.